One and the same sample provided the 29 T cell receptor beta chains below, sequenced in a study of patients and donors after allogeneic stem cell transplantation (dated by TCRdb to 2020 to 2021). Library generation was performed with RT-PCR. The sequencer was a NextSeq 550. In-frame beta chains were kept once TCRdb had trimmed the public reads at Q25 with fastp and called clones with MiXCR. Merged by CDR3 protein, the rows form single entries marked with the most common genes and DNA. The sample table records some 92,000 distinct CDR3 sequences; under 50% of these occur just once. The top ten constitute roughly three fifths of the sample. Sequenced sample: blood, either unsorted or a sorted T cell fraction (not recorded which). The receptor set was obtained from a human donor who was either an allogeneic HSCT recipient or a stem cell or donor lymphocyte infusion donor (not recorded which). It is not recorded whose cells these are; they may come from a transplant donor.

This clonotype came up once. The chain is built from TRBV4-1 and TRBJ1-2, with D hard to call. CDR1 and CDR2 from the germline V gene are MGHRA and YSYEKL. The CDR3 has 15 amino acids. Trimming shortened V by 0 bases and J by 5 bases, and 13 bases separated the two germline ends. The CDR3 nucleotides read TGCGCCAGCAGCCAAGATGCCGGCTTCTTTTATGGCTACACCTTC. Amino acid sequence: CASSQDAGFFYGYTF.

This clonotype was picked up a small number of times. The J gene is TRBJ1-5, the V gene TRBV27, with 11 bases aligning to TRBD1. The V and J ends lost 3 bases and 6 bases, in that order; junction bases with no gene match: 7. This CDR3 is 16 amino acids long. Germline lookup yields CDR1 MNHEY and CDR2 SMNVEV (reference sequence). The CDR3: CASSFRWTGGCQPQHF. The CDR3 nucleotides are TGTGCCAGCAGTTTCCGATGGACAGGGGGCTGTCAGCCCCAGCATTTT.

This chain uses TRBV28 with TRBJ1-4, with D possibly being TRBD1 (5 bases). Germline V gene sequence: CDR1 MDHEN, CDR2 SYDVKM. Trimming shortened V by 7 bases and J by 8 bases, and 11 bases separated the two germline ends. CDR3 length: 12 amino acids. This chain's CDR3 is CASNGAGEKLFF. The CDR3 nucleotides are TGTGCCAGCAACGGGGCAGGGGAAAAACTGTTTTTT.

This clonotype has only one observation. V usage is TRBV20-1 and J usage is TRBJ1-5; D remains unclear. Germline CDR1 and CDR2: DFQATT and SNEGSKA (reference sequence). This CDR3 region has 14 residues. V was trimmed by 6 bases and J by 2 bases, leaving 14 bases between them. CDR3 region: CSASAGSGNQPQHF. The CDR3 region has the DNA TGCAGTGCGTCTGCGGGGTCGGGCAATCAGCCCCAGCATTTT.

The chain couples TRBV4-3 to TRBJ1-6, with no clear D. The CDR3 extends over 15 amino acids. Trimming removed 1 base at V and 9 bases at J, with 13 bases between. CDR1 LGHNA and CDR2 YSLEER come from the germline V gene. The CDR3 sequence is CASSQGATRSSPLHF. In DNA, the CDR3 is TGCGCCAGCAGCCAAGGGGCGACACGAAGTTCACCCCTCCACTTT.

The chain recombines TRBV20-1 with TRBJ1-3; no definite D call. The V gene's germline CDR1 is DFQATT and CDR2 SNEGSKA (reference sequence). This CDR3 is built from 12 residues. Trimming cost V 2 bases and J 9 bases, with 11 bases left between them. CDR3 amino acids: CSARQVGGTIYF. The CDR3 nucleotides are TGCAGTGCTAGACAGGTTGGAGGCACCATATATTTT.

J is TRBJ1-4 and V is TRBV20-1, with D unresolved. Trimming removed 3 bases at V and 4 bases at J, with 6 bases between. The CDR3 length is 12 residues. Germline V gene sequence: CDR1 DFQATT, CDR2 SNEGSKA (reference sequence). The DNA of the CDR3 is TGCAGTGCTAGGCAGTTTAATGAAAAACTGTTTTTT. Protein product: CSARQFNEKLFF.

The J gene is TRBJ1-6, the V gene TRBV20-1, with TRBD1 matching 9 bases. The V and J ends lost 1 base and 5 bases, in that order; junction bases with no gene match: 9. Per the germline V gene, CDR1 is DFQATT and CDR2 is SNEGSKA (reference sequence). The CDR3 loop spans 17 amino acids. Written as DNA, the CDR3 is TGCAGTGCTAGAGTGTCCCGGACAGGGGCGAATAATTCACCCCTCCACTTT. It codes for CSARVSRTGANNSPLHF.

This sequence joins TRBV21-1 and TRBJ2-7; TRBD2 reflects the table's D call only, with no check against the DNA. TRBV21-1 is reported as a pseudogene. The CDR3 extends over 16 amino acids. The chain's CDR3 is CATSMLARRNCGEQYF. Here the CDR3 DNA reads TGTGCCACTTCGATGCTGGCTAGAAGAAATTGCGGCGAGCAGTACTTC.

This rearrangement joins TRBV6-6 to TRBJ1-1; no reliable D call. The CDR3 extends over 18 amino acids. The germline V gene encodes CDR1 MNHNY and CDR2 SVGAGI (reference sequence). The ends were cut back, 2 bases at V and 0 bases at J, with 19 bases in the middle. The CDR3, as DNA: TGTGCCAGCAGTTACGGTGCGGACCCTAATAAGGTGAACACTGAAGCTTTCTTT. It codes for CASSYGADPNKVNTEAFF.

This clonotype was picked up a small number of times. The chain is built from TRBV18 and TRBJ1-1; 7 bases agree with TRBD1. The CDR3 sequence is 14 residues long. V lost 5 bases, J lost 0 bases, and 3 bases stayed unmatched. Germline assignment: CDR1 KGHSH and CDR2 LQKENI. As DNA, the CDR3 is TGTGCCAGCTCAAGACAGGGAATGAACACTGAAGCTTTCTTT. It is translated as CASSRQGMNTEAFF. Filled out from reference TRBV18 and TRBJ1-1, the complete variable domain reads NAGVMQNPRHLVRRRGQEARLRCSPMKGHSHVYWYRQLPEEGLKFMVYLQKENIIDESGMPKERFSAEFPKEGPSILRIQQVVRGDSAAYFCASSRQGMNTEAFFGQGTRLTVV.

The rearrangement joins TRBV7-9 to TRBJ2-7; D possibly corresponds to TRBD2 (6 bases). The CDR3 is 14 amino acids. From germline, CDR1 is SEHNR and CDR2 FQNEAQ (reference sequence). The V gene lost 3 bases and the J gene lost 7 bases, with 16 bases spanning the gap. The CDR3 here is CASSFTTSFGEQYF. The CDR3 bases are TGTGCCAGCAGCTTCACGACTAGTTTCGGGGAGCAGTACTTC. Full variable domain (outside the CDR3, taken from reference TRBV7-9 and TRBJ2-7): DTGVSQNPRHKITKRGQNVTFRCDPISEHNRLYWYRQTLGQGPEFLTYFQNEAQLEKSRLLSDRFSAERPKGSFSTLEIQRTEQGDSAMYLCASSFTTSFGEQYFGPGTRLTVT.

CDR3 nucleotide sequence: TGTGCCAGCAGCACCGGGACAGGGGACACTGAAGCTTTCTTT. It yields the protein CASSTGTGDTEAFF. The chain employs TRBV7-8 and TRBJ1-1, with 10 nucleotides matching TRBD1. Per the germline V gene, CDR1 is SGHVS and CDR2 is FQNEAQ. The ends lost 5 bases at V and 3 bases at J; junction bases unmatched: 3. The length of the CDR3 is 14 residues. Filled out from reference TRBV7-8 and TRBJ1-1, the complete variable domain reads GAGVSQSPRYKVAKRGQDVALRCDPISGHVSLFWYQQALGQGPEFLTYFQNEAQLDKSGLPSDRFFAERPEGSVSTLKIQRTQQEDSAVYLCASSTGTGDTEAFFGQGTRLTVV.

The table lists this clonotype with a few counts. The chain links TRBV7-2 to TRBJ1-5; D might be TRBD1 (5 bases). The CDR3 has 15 residues. CDR1 and CDR2 from the germline V gene are SGHTA and FQGNSA. Trimming removed 3 bases at V and 1 base at J, with 10 bases between. CDR3 amino acids: CASSLIRESNQPQHF. CDR3 bases: TGTGCCAGCAGCTTGATCAGGGAAAGCAATCAGCCCCAGCATTTT.

The V and J genes are TRBV20-1 and TRBJ1-6; TRBD1 matches at 9 bases. V lost 4 bases and J lost 4; bases outside the gene matches: 5. CDR1 is DFQATT and CDR2 is SNEGSKA in the germline V gene (reference sequence). The CDR3 covers 15 residues. The CDR3 sequence is CSATTTGGYNSPLHF. CDR3 coding DNA: TGCAGTGCTACCACGACAGGGGGATATAATTCACCCCTCCACTTT.

The chain couples TRBV12-3 or TRBV12-4 to TRBJ2-5; 7 bases fit TRBD1. The CDR3 runs to 15 residues. The J segment lost 4 bases and the V segment lost 6 bases, leaving 11 bases of the junction unmatched. In DNA, the CDR3 is TGTGCCAGCAGCTATAGACAGGGAGAGGTAGAGACCCAGTACTTC. Translation: CASSYRQGEVETQYF.

The V and J genes are TRBV12-3 or TRBV12-4 and TRBJ2-4; D remains unclear. The length of the CDR3 is 14 residues. V was trimmed by 3 bases and J by 2 bases, leaving 8 bases between them. The CDR3 DNA reads as TGTGCCAGCAGTTTTCTCGGGTCCAAAAACATTCAGTACTTC. This sequence encodes CASSFLGSKNIQYF.

CDR3: CSVDGYTF. The CDR3 DNA is TGCAGCGTCGATGGCTACACCTTC. The chain combines TRBV29-1 with TRBJ1-2; D unclear. The V gene's germline CDR1 is SQVTM and CDR2 ANQGSEA. The CDR3 runs 8 residues. The V gene lost 6 bases and the J gene lost 6 bases, with 2 bases spanning the gap.

The V call is TRBV12-3 or TRBV12-4, the J call TRBJ1-1, with TRBD1 as a possible D gene (6 bases). The CDR3 is 16 amino acids. V was clipped by 1 base and J by 4 bases, with 16 bases between them. In DNA form, the CDR3 reads TGTGCCAGCAGTTTAGTAACAGGGTTGGGGAGCACTGAAGCTTTCTTT. This codes for CASSLVTGLGSTEAFF.

V gene TRBV27 combines with J gene TRBJ1-5; possibly TRBD1 for D (6 bases). The CDR3 has 18 amino acids. The V end lost 3 bases, the J end lost 1 base, and 19 bases lay between the germline ends. Germline V gives CDR1 MNHEY, CDR2 SMNVEV (reference sequence). CDR3 bases: TGTGCCAGCAGTTTTACAACAGGGTTGGGTCGGAGCAATCAGCCCCAGCATTTT. It yields the protein CASSFTTGLGRSNQPQHF.

The genes are TRBV6-5 and TRBJ2-7; D not resolved. This CDR3 region has 17 residues. Germline lookup yields CDR1 MNHEY and CDR2 SVGAGI. The germline V and J ends were trimmed by 0 bases and 4 bases, with 19 bases remaining between them. CDR3: CASSYSGSTWREYEQYF. For the CDR3, the DNA is TGTGCCAGCAGTTACTCGGGATCGACCTGGAGAGAGTACGAGCAGTACTTC.

The rearrangement joins TRBV12-3 or TRBV12-4 to TRBJ2-1; TRBD1 agrees at 8 bases. The CDR3 runs 17 residues. Trimming at V came to 4 bases and at J to 0 bases, leaving 8 bases not matched to a gene. The CDR3 nucleotides read TGTGCCAGCAGTTCCTGGACAGGGAGCGCCTCCTACAATGAGCAGTTCTTC. Its protein is CASSSWTGSASYNEQFF.

V gene TRBV7-2 combines with J gene TRBJ2-3; D might be TRBD1 or TRBD2, each matching 5 bases. V was cut by 1 base and J by 3 bases, with 11 bases left in between. This CDR3 has 15 residues. The germline gives CDR1 SGHTA, CDR2 FQGNSA. The CDR3 region has the DNA TGTGCCAGCAGCTTAGTCAAGGGACGAACAGATACGCAGTATTTT. It translates to CASSLVKGRTDTQYF.

The CDR3 reads CASSLRQGYWEQYF. The CDR3 DNA sequence: TGCGCCAGCAGCCTTAGACAGGGGTACTGGGAGCAGTACTTC. The chain joins TRBV4-3 to TRBJ2-7; TRBD1 aligns across 8 bases. Germline CDR1 is LGHNA and CDR2 is YSLEER. This CDR3 has 14 amino acids. Trimming removed 4 bases from V and 7 bases from J; junction bases left unmatched: 9.

V and J are TRBV7-9 and TRBJ1-4; no clear D. This CDR3 contains 17 residues. V shed 5 bases and J shed 0 bases, with 16 bases lying between them. Germline assignment: CDR1 SEHNR and CDR2 FQNEAQ (reference sequence). The CDR3 is CASSTRNPFPTNEKLFF. CDR3 coding DNA: TGTGCCAGCAGCACCCGAAATCCGTTCCCAACTAATGAAAAACTGTTTTTT.

V is TRBV12-3 or TRBV12-4 and J is TRBJ2-5; D gene uncertain. Trimming stripped 1 base from V and 6 bases from J, with 0 bases between. This CDR3 comprises 10 residues. In nucleotides, the CDR3 is TGTGCCAGCAGTTTAGAGACCCAGTACTTC. Amino acid sequence: CASSLETQYF.

This clonotype was observed a handful of times. The chain employs TRBV6-2 or TRBV6-3 and TRBJ1-5; 7 positions agree with TRBD1. The CDR3 totals 14 residues. Germline V gene sequence: CDR1 MNHEY, CDR2 SVGEGT. V was clipped by 6 bases and J by 7 bases; unmatched bases: 9. Here the CDR3 reads CASSQTTGVQPQHF. The DNA for the CDR3 is TGTGCCAGCAGCCAGACCACAGGGGTCCAGCCCCAGCATTTT.

The chain combines TRBV10-1 with TRBJ2-1; 9 bases fit TRBD2. This CDR3 is 14 amino acids long. Trimming took 0 bases from V and 10 from J; bases not matched to a gene: 4. The germline V gene has CDR1 WNHNN and CDR2 SYGVQD (reference sequence). Here the CDR3 DNA reads TGCGCCAGCAGTGAGTCGATAGCGGGAGACGAGCAGTTCTTC. It specifies CASSESIAGDEQFF.

The chain joins TRBV15 to TRBJ1-6; D not resolved. Germline V gene lookup returns CDR1 LNHNV and CDR2 YYDKDF (reference sequence). This CDR3 contains 12 residues. With 4 bases removed from V and 8 bases from J, the gap between germline ends came to 6 bases. CDR3 nucleotides: TGTGCCACCAGCATTCTGGATTCACCCCTCCACTTT. The encoded protein is CATSILDSPLHF.